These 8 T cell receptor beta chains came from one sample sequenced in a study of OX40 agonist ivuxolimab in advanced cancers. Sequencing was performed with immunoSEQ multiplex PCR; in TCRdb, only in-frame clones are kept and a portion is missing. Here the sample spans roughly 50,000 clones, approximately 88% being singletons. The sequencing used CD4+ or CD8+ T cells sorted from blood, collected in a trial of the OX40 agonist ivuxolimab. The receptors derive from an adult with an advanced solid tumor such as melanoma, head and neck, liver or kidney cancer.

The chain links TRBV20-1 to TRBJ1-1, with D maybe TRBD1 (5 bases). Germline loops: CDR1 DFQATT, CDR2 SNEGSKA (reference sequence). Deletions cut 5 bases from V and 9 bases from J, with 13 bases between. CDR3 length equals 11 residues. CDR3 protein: CSAGVQGQAFF. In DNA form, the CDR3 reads TGCAGTGCTGGGGTTCAGGGCCAAGCTTTCTTT.

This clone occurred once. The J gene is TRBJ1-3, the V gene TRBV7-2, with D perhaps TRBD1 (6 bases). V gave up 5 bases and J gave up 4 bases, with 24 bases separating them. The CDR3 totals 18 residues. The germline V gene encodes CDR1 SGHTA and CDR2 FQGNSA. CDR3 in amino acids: CASSPRDPTGLLGNTIYF. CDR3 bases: TGTGCCAGCAGCCCAAGAGACCCGACAGGTCTCTTAGGAAACACCATATATTTT.

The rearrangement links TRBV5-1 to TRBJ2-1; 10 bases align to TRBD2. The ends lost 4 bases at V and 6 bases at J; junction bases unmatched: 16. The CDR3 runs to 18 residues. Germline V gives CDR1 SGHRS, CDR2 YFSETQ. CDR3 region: CASSPSSGGAFLVNEQFF. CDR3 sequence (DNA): TGCGCCAGCAGCCCAAGCAGCGGGGGGGCCTTCTTAGTCAATGAGCAGTTCTTC.

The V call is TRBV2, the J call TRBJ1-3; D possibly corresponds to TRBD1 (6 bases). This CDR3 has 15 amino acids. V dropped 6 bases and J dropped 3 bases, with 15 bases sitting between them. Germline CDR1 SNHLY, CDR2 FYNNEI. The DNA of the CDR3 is TGTGCCAGCAGGAACAGGGTCCTAAATGGAAACACCATATATTTT. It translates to CASRNRVLNGNTIYF.

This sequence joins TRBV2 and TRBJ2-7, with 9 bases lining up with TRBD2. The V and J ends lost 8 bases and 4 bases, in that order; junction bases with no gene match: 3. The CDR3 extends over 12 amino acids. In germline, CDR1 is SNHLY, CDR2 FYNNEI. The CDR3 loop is CASRGGGYEQYV. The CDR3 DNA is TGTGCCAGCCGCGGGGGGGGTTACGAGCAGTACGTC.

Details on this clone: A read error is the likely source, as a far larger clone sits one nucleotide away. Here the CDR3 reads CASSLRDRDTGELFF. In DNA form, the CDR3 reads TGTGCCAGCAGCCTTCGGGACAGGGACACCGGGGAGCTGTTTTTT. This chain joins TRBV11-1 and TRBJ2-2, with 9 bases lining up with TRBD1. Losses at the gene ends were 5 bases for V and 3 bases for J; bases not matched to a gene: 4. CDR1 and CDR2 from the germline V gene are SGHAT and FQDESV (reference sequence). This CDR3 contains 15 residues.

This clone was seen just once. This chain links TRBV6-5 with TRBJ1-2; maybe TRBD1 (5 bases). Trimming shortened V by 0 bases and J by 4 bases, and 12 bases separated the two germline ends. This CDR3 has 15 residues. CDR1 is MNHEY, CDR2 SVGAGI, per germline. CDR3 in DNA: TGTGCCAGCAGTTACTCCCGGGGGGGTAGCTATGGCTACACCTTC. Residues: CASSYSRGGSYGYTF.

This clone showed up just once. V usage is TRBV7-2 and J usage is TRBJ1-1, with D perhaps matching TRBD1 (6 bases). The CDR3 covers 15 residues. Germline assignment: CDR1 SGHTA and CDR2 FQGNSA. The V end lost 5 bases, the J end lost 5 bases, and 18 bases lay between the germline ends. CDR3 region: CASSPPRGTGTEAFF. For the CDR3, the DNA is TGTGCCAGCAGCCCACCGAGGGGGACTGGGACTGAAGCTTTCTTT.